This entry describes one T cell receptor beta chain. As to time point: week 3, after first cycle of checkpoint inhibitor. The ends were cut back, 7 bases at V and 0 bases at J, with 13 bases in the middle. Germline V CDR1 and CDR2: SQVTM, ANQGSEA. The CDR3 runs 14 residues. This sample was included in a study of blood T cell dynamics during melanoma immunotherapy. Only in-frame clones appear in the TCRdb table, and some are missing; sequencing was by immunoSEQ multiplex PCR. The data contain under 3,000 clones, around 88% of them seen just once; the ten biggest clones take up 14%. Sample: blood, taken from a patient treated with checkpoint blockade. J is TRBJ2-1 and V is TRBV29-1; D is ambiguous. The sequence was collected from a human donor with melanoma. CDR3 residues: CSGQLLSSYNEQFF. CDR3 bases: TGCAGCGGGCAACTACTGAGCTCCTACAATGAGCAGTTCTTC.